The source of this T cell receptor (beta chain) is a study of regulatory T cells in long-lasting Graves disease (dated by TCRdb to 2020 to 2023). About the investigation overall: To count as having persistent Graves' disease, a patient had to have received antithyroid drug treatment for over 5 years with TSH receptor autoantibodies remaining persistently positive. Peripheral blood TCR sequencing and RNA sequencing compared persistent Graves' disease patients with newly diagnosed Graves' disease patients. The study took place in China and was registered as a clinical trial. TCR sequencing covered approximately 13 persistent and 20 or so newly diagnosed Graves' disease patients, some 33 samples in total. Antithyroid drugs had been taken for ten to twelve years on average by persistent Graves' disease patients in the clinical cohort. General findings and caveats noted by the study authors: Only the TCR beta chain was sequenced and analyzed. More public clonotypes were shared among persistent patients (more than 2,500) than among newly diagnosed patients (just under 1,000). Compared with newly diagnosed patients, patients with persistent Graves' disease had lower TCR Shannon entropy and fewer highly expanded clones, which suggests clonal expansion. TRBV28, TRBJ1-2 and TRBJ2-5 were preferentially used in persistent disease, while TRBV20-1 and TRBJ2-1 were favored in newly diagnosed disease. As a limitation, the authors acknowledged that the small sample size may reduce accuracy. The study examined only peripheral blood because the primary lesion, thyroid tissue, could not be accessed.

With regard to this clonotype: The antigen it recognizes is unknown. There are no base qualities to consult, and no much larger clone falls within one base.

The method was multiplex PCR. The sequencing machine was an Illumina HiSeq 4000. CDR3 regions were amplified by Arm-PCR with iRepertoire HTBI primers to construct TCR beta libraries. Before sequencing, the PCR products underwent gel purification. The authors' analysis ran thus. Gene usage analysis of CDR3 amino acid clonotypes used the 55 to 80 TRBV and more than 13 TRBJ segments found across samples. COPE and FqMerger were used to merge filtered high-quality paired reads into contigs. BLAST was used to align contigs to IMGT TRBV, TRBD and TRBJ reference genes, with CDR3 defined following IMGT. Highly expanded clones were defined as clonotypes with a frequency above 0.1%. Repertoire diversity was measured by Shannon entropy, and V-J evenness by the Gini coefficient. A clonotype was considered public if more than one individual shared it. TCRdb ran its own pipeline on the public reads, namely fastp trimming at Q25 and MiXCR clone calling, and kept in-frame beta chains. Each record represents a unique CDR3 protein, reported with the most common genes and DNA among its rows. In this record, the V and J calls reflect TCRdb's handling and not the investigators' own analysis. A total of about 430,000 distinct CDR3 sequences appear in this sample, 21% of them only once. The top ten clones comprise more than 13% of the sample.

The CDR3 numbers 19 residues from cysteine through phenylalanine. Just CDR3 DNA is preserved here, 57 bases in frame from base 1. V and J are trimmed by 4 bases and 5 bases, and the gene matches miss 17 bases of the junction. From a lookup of the germline V gene, CDR1 and CDR2 are SGHDT and YYEEEE. The sample's time point label is to be understood as: persistent/refractory GD, antithyroid drugs over 5 years with positive TRAb. RNA was extracted from PBMCs in TRIzol for both TCR sequencing and RNA sequencing. The diagnosis of Graves' disease followed American Thyroid Association guidelines. Patients for the study were recruited at an endocrinology department in Xi'an, China. Each patient gave approximately 10 milliliters of peripheral blood, collected in an EDTA anticoagulant tube. Ficoll Paque Plus density gradient separation was used to isolate PBMCs, and no additional T cell sorting was done. An Agilent 2100 Bioanalyzer and agarose gel were used to check RNA quality, and a NanoDrop 2000 was used to measure RNA concentration.

This sequence originates from a female donor with Graves disease. This chain is built from TRBV5-6 and TRBJ1-4; 10 middle bases align to TRBD1. Source: peripheral blood mononuclear cells (PBMCs), taken when the disease was refractory, from a patient treated with antithyroid drugs. CDR3 loop: CASSLGPPGQGMWNEKLFF. The bases read TGTGCCAGCAGCCTTGGACCCCCGGGACAGGGGATGTGGAATGAAAAACTGTTTTTT. The variable domain in full, with residues beyond the CDR3 obtained from the reference TRBV5-6 and TRBJ1-4 genes, is DAGVTQSPTHLIKTRGQQVTLRCSPKSGHDTVSWYQQALGQGPQFIFQYYEEEERQRGNFPDRFSGHQFPNYSSELNVNALLLGDSALYLCASSLGPPGQGMWNEKLFFGSGTQLSVL.